The 3 T cell receptor beta chains below were found in one sample sequenced in a study of cytomegalovirus exposure and HLA in healthy donors (dated by TCRdb to 2015 to 2018). Library creation used the immunoSEQ multiplex PCR assay. For the multiplex PCR, a mixture combining 60 forward primers for TCR Vbeta segments and 13 reverse primers for TCR Jbeta segments was used. This immuneACCESS table, as held by TCRdb, lists in-frame sequences with V and J called but not all clones. Of the missing ones, under half trace to an unresolved V gene in checked studies; the others have no known cause. Present in this sample are about 160,000 clones, around four fifths of which were seen just once. Jointly, the top ten make up 1.9% of the sample. The sequenced sample consisted of PBMCs. These receptors originate from a man between 18 and 29 years old in good health and CMV-seronegative.

The V gene is TRBV7-2, the J gene TRBJ2-1; 8 nucleotides align to TRBD2. The CDR3 spans 14 residues. V lost 7 bases to trimming and J lost 4 bases; unmatched junction nucleotides: 6. The germline gives CDR1 SGHTA, CDR2 FQGNSA. In DNA, the CDR3 is TGTGCCAGCACCTACGGGGGGGCTTACAATGAGCAGTTCTTC. Translated: CASTYGGAYNEQFF. The whole variable domain, filled in from reference TRBV7-2 and TRBJ2-1, reads GAGVSQSPSNKVTEKGKDVELRCDPISGHTALYWYRQSLGQGLEFLIYFQGNSAPDKSGLPSDRFSAERTGGSVSTLTIQRTQQEDSAVYLCASTYGGAYNEQFFGPGTRLTVL.

A note on this clone: Within the sample, other DNA sequences also encode this same CDR3. This CDR3 reads CASRLAGGPYEQYF. In DNA form, the CDR3 reads TGTGCCAGCAGGCTAGCGGGAGGGCCGTACGAGCAGTACTTC. The chain joins TRBV27 to TRBJ2-7; TRBD2 matches 12 bases. Looked up from germline, CDR1 is MNHEY and CDR2 is SMNVEV (reference sequence). After removal of 6 bases from V and 4 bases from J, the junction contained 4 bases not matched to a gene. The length of the CDR3 is 14 residues.

This clone was seen more than once but under ten times. The V and J genes are TRBV7-9 and TRBJ2-7, with 8 bases lining up with TRBD1. This CDR3 is 16 amino acids long. Per the germline V gene, CDR1 is SEHNR and CDR2 is FQNEAQ (reference sequence). Losses at the gene ends were 5 bases for V and 0 bases for J; bases not matched to a gene: 9. CDR3: CASSPTGGRASYEQYF. CDR3 bases: TGTGCCAGCAGCCCTACAGGGGGAAGGGCCTCCTACGAGCAGTACTTC.